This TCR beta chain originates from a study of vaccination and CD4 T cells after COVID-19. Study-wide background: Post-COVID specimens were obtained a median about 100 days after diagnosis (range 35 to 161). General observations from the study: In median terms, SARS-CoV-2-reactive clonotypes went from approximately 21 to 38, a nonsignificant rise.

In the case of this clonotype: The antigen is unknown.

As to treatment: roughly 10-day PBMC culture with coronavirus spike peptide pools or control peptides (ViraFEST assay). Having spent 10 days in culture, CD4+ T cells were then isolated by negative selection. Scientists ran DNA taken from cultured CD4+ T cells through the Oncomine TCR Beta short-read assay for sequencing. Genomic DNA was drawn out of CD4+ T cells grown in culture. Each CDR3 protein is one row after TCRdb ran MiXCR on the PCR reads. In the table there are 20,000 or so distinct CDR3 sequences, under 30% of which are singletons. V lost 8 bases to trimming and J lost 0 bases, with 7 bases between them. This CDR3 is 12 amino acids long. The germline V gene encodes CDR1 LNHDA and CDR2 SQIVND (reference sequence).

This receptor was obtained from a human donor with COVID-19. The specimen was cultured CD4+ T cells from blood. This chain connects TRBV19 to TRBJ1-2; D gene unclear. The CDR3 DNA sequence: TGTGCCAGTCGCCAGACTAACTATGGCTACACCTTC. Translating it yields CASRQTNYGYTF.